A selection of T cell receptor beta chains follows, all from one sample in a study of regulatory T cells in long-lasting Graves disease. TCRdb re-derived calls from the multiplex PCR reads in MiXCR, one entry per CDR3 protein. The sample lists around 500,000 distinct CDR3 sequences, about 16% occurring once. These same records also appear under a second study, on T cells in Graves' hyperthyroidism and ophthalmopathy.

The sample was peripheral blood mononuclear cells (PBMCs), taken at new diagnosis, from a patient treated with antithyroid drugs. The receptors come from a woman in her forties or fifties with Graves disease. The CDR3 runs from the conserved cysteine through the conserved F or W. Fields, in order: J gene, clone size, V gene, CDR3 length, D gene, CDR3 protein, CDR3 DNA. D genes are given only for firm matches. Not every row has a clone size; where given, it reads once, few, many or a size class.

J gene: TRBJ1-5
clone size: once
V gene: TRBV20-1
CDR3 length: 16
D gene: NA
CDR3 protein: CSASTPGPYSNQPQHF
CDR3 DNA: TGCAGTGCCAGCACCCCGGGGCCTTATAGCAATCAGCCCCAGCATTTT

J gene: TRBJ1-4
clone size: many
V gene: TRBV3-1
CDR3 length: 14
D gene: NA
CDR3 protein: CASSPTTGNEKLFF
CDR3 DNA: TGTGCCAGCAGCCCCACAACTGGTAATGAAAAACTGTTTTTT

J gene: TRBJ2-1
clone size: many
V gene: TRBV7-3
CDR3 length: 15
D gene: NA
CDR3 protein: CASSLNGHSYNEQFF
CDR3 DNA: TGTGCCAGCAGCTTAAATGGACACTCCTACAATGAGCAGTTCTTC

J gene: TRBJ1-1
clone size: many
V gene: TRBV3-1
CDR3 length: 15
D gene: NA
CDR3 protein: CASSQAQGRNTEAFF
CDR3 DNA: TGTGCCAGCAGCCAAGCCCAGGGGCGGAACACTGAAGCTTTCTTT

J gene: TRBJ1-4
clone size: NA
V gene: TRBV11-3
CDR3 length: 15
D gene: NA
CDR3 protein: CASSAMDRPNEKLFF
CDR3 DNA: TGTGCCAGCAGCGCGATGGACCGACCTAATGAAAAACTGTTTTTT

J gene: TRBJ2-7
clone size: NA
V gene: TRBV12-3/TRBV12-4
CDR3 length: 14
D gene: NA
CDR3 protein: CASSTGQPNYEQYF
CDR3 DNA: TGTGCCAGCAGTACCGGACAGCCTAATTACGAGCAGTACTTC

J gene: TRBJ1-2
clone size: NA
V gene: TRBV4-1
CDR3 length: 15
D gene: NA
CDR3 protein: CASSPHGGENYGYTF
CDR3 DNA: TGCGCCAGCAGCCCGCACGGGGGGGAAAACTATGGCTACACCTTC

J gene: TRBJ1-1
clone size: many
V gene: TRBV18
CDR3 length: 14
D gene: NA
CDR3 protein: CASSSIRANTEAFF
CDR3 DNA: TGTGCCAGCTCATCTATCAGGGCGAACACTGAAGCTTTCTTT

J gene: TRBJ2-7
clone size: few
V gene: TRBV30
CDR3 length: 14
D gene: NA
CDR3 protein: CACSAGTGWNEQYF
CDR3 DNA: TGTGCCTGTTCCGCCGGGACGGGCTGGAACGAGCAGTACTTC

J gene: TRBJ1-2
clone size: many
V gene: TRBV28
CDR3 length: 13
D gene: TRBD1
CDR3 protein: CASRQTGEDGYTF
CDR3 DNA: TGTGCCAGCAGGCAGACAGGGGAGGATGGCTACACCTTC

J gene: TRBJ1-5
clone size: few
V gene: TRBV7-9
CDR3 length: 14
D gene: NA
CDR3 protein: CASSTQGVNQPQHF
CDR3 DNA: TGTGCCAGCAGCACACAGGGAGTTAATCAGCCCCAGCATTTT

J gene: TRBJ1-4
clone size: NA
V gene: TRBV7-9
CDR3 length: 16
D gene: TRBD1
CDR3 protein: CASSPGTGAKNEKLFF
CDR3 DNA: TGTGCCAGCAGTCCCGGGACAGGGGCCAAAAATGAAAAACTGTTTTTT

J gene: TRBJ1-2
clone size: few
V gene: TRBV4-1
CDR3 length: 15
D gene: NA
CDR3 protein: CASSRLIEGGYGYTF
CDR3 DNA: TGCGCCAGCAGCCGCCTAATTGAAGGTGGCTATGGCTACACCTTC

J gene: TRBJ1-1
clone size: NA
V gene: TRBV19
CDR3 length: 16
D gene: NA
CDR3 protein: CASSIDRFGENTEAFF
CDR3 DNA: TGTGCCAGTAGTATAGACAGATTTGGGGAGAACACTGAAGCTTTCTTT

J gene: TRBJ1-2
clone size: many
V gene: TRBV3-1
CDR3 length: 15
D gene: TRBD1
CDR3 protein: CASSRRGGPGEGYTF
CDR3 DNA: TGTGCCAGCAGCCGAAGAGGGGGCCCGGGGGAAGGCTACACCTTC

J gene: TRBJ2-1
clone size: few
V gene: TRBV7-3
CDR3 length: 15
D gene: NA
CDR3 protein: CASSLSRVAYNEQFF
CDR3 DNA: TGTGCCAGCAGCTTAAGTCGAGTAGCGTACAATGAGCAGTTCTTC

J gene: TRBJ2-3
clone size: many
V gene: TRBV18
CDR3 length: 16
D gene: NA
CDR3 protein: CASSPPTGEGTDTQYF
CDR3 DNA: TGTGCCAGCTCACCACCGACGGGGGAGGGCACAGATACGCAGTATTTT

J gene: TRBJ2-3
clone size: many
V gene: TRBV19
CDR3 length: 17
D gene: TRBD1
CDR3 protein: CASSAWTGTYGTDTQYF
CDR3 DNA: TGTGCCAGTAGCGCGTGGACAGGGACGTATGGCACAGATACGCAGTATTTT